This TCR beta chain comes out of a study of blood T cells in healthy people across ages. A second PCR of 7 to 11 cycles used a sample-barcoded 5' primer and a J-beta primer mix. A template-switch adaptor that had 12 random nucleotides put a tag on each cDNA molecule. Sequencing yielded, for each sample, at least 2.5 million paired-end reads carrying CDR3. TCRdb processed the 5' RACE reads anew with MiXCR; each CDR3 protein has one entry. The table has around 1,900,000 distinct CDR3 sequences, about two fifths seen once. Healthy Caucasians from Russia aged roughly 6 to 90 served as donors. This CDR3 region has 17 residues. Per the germline V gene, CDR1 is DFQATT and CDR2 is SNEGSKA (reference sequence). With V trimmed by 0 bases and J by 5 bases, 11 bases remained unmatched.

The chain is built from TRBV20-1 and TRBJ2-5, with 11 bases lining up with TRBD2. This clonotype was sampled from a human donor in good health. The material sequenced was blood. CDR3 residues: CSARDVASGGFLETQYF. The CDR3 coding sequence is TGCAGTGCTAGAGATGTAGCTAGCGGGGGGTTTTTGGAGACCCAGTACTTC.